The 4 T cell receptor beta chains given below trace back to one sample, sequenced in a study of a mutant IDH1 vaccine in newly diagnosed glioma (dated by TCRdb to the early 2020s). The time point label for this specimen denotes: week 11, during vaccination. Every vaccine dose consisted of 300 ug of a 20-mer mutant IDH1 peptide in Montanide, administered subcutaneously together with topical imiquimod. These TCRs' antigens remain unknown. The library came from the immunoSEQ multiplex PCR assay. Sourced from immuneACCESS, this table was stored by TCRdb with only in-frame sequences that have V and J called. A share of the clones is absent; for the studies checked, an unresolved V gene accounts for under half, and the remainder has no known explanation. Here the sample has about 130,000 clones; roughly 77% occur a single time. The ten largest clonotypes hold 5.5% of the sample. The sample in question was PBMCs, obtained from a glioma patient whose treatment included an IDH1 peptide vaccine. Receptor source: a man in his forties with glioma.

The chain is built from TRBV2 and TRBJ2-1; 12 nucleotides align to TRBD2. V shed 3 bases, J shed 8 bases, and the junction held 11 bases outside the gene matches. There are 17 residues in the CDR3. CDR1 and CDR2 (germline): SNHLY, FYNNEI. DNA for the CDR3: TGTGCCAGCAGTGATAGATTGGGACTAGCGGGTGTGGATGAGCAGTTCTTC. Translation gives CASSDRLGLAGVDEQFF.

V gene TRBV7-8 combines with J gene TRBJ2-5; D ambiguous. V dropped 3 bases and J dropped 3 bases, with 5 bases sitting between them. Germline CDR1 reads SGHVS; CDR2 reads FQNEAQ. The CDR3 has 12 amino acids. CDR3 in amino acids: CASSFTEETQYF. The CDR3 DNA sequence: TGTGCCAGCAGCTTCACGGAAGAGACCCAGTACTTC.

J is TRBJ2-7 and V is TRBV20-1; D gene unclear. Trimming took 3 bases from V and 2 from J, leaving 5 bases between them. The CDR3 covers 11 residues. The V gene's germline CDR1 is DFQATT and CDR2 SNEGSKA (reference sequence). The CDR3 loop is CSASTAYEQYF. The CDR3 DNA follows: TGCAGTGCTAGTACAGCCTACGAGCAGTACTTC.

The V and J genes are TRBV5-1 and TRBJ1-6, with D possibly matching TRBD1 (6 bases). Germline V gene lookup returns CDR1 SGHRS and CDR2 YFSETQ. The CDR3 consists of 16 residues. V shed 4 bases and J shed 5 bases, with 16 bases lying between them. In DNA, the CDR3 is TGCGCCAGCAGCCCAAGGGGGACGGAACATAATTCACCCCTCCACTTT. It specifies CASSPRGTEHNSPLHF.